This TCR beta chain was captured in a study of PD-1 blockade in classical Hodgkin lymphoma. For the study at large: Patients were given intravenous nivolumab, 3 mg/kg, every 2 weeks.

As for time point: cycle 4 day 1 (C4D1), after 6 weeks of nivolumab. Each patient's relapse followed autologous stem cell transplantation, and brentuximab vedotin exposure varied. Profiled with immunoSEQ multiplex PCR; TCRdb holds only in-frame clones, not every one. Altogether more than 95,000 clones are present, around 90% being singletons, with the ten largest covering 15% to 20%. The CDR3 consists of 15 residues. The V end was cut by 1 base, the J end by 2 bases, with 9 bases between. CDR1 and CDR2 (germline): SGHAT, FQNNGV. This clone has a handful of counts. The antigen is undetermined. Study results and caveats: Complete responders started with a diversity level that resembled newly diagnosed patients at baseline. Lower baseline TCR diversity was reported for newly diagnosed patients than for healthy donors. The repertoire differences lack a defined cause, possibly disease activity or prior therapy.

V gene TRBV11-2 combines with J gene TRBJ1-3; TRBD1 might be the D (5 bases). This sequence was found in a human donor with classical Hodgkin lymphoma. The specimen was peripheral blood mononuclear cells (PBMCs), collected before the fourth cycle of nivolumab. The CDR3 spells CASSLGAGTGNTIYF. CDR3 nucleotides: TGTGCCAGCAGCTTAGGGGCAGGGACTGGAAACACCATATATTTT.